This T cell receptor (beta chain) was identified during a study of cytomegalovirus exposure and HLA in healthy donors. Both 60 Vbeta primers and 13 Jbeta primers went into the PCR. Sequenced by immunoSEQ multiplex PCR; TCRdb stores in-frame clones only, minus some. This sample has about 120,000 clones, with around four fifths found just once. Deletions cut 4 bases from V and 0 bases from J, with 18 bases between. From germline, CDR1 is LGHNA and CDR2 YNFKEQ. The CDR3 is 17 residues long. The sample taken for sequencing was PBMCs. This TCR was recovered from a male donor in good health and CMV-seronegative. The chain uses TRBV4-2 and TRBJ2-5, with unresolved D. The DNA of the CDR3 is TGTGCCAGCAGCCCTCTCATCAATGAAGCGTACCAAGAGACCCAGTACTTC. It codes for CASSPLINEAYQETQYF.